Reported below is one T cell receptor (beta chain). The sample is drawn from a study of radiation and T cells in renal cell carcinoma. Method: immunoSEQ multiplex PCR; TCRdb's copy keeps in-frame clones and lacks some. Here the sample spans some 95,000 clones, 86% being singletons. This CDR3 spans 13 amino acids. CDR1 and CDR2 (germline): SGHVS, FNYEAQ. Trimming cost V 4 bases and J 5 bases; bases outside gene matches: 2. Time point described: baseline pretreatment blood. Treatment indicated: 15 Gy SBRT to primary tumor, nephrectomy 4 weeks later. The source was blood, collected from a patient whose treatment included radiotherapy and nephrectomy. V is TRBV7-6 and J is TRBJ2-3; 8 nucleotides line up with TRBD1. The clonotype comes from a man in his fifties with renal cell carcinoma. The CDR3 is CASSSGTGDTQYF. The CDR3 coding sequence is TGTGCCAGCAGCTCCGGGACAGGAGATACGCAGTATTTT. Based on the CDR3 plus reference TRBV7-6 and TRBJ2-3, the full variable domain is GAGVSQSPRYKVTKRGQDVALRCDPISGHVSLYWYRQALGQGPEFLTYFNYEAQQDKSGLPNDRFSAERPEGSISTLTIQRTEQRDSAMYRCASSSGTGDTQYFGPGTRLTVL.